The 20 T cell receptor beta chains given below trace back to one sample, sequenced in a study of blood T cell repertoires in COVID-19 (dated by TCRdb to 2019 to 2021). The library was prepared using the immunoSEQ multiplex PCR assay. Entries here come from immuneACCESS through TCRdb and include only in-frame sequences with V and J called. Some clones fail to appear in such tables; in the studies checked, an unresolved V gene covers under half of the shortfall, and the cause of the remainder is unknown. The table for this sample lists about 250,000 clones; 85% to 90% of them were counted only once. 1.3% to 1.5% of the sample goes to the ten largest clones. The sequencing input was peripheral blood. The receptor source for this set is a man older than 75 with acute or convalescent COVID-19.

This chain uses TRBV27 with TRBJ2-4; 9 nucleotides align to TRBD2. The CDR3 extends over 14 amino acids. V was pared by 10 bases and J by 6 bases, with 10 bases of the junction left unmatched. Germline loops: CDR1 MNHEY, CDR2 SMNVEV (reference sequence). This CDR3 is CATRGAGGRNIQYF. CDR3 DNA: TGTGCCACCAGGGGAGCGGGAGGCAGAAACATTCAGTACTTC.

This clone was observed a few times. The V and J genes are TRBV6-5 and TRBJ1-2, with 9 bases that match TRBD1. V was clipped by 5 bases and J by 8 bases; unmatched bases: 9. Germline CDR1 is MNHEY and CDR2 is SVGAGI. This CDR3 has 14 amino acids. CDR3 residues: CASSRLGQGGGYTF. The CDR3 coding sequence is TGTGCCAGCAGTCGCTTGGGACAGGGAGGCGGCTACACCTTC.

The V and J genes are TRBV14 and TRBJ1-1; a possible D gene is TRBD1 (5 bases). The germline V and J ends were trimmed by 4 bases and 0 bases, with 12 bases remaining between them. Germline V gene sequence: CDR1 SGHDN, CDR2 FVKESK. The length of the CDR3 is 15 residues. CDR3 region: CASSPWEGMNTEAFF. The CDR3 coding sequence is TGTGCCAGCAGCCCATGGGAGGGGATGAACACTGAAGCTTTCTTT.

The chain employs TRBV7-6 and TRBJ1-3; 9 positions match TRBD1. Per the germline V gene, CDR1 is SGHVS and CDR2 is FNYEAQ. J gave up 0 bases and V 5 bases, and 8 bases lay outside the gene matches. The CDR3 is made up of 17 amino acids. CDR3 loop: CASSPAGTGTSGNTIYF. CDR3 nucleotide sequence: TGTGCCAGCAGCCCCGCGGGGACAGGGACCTCTGGAAACACCATATATTTT.

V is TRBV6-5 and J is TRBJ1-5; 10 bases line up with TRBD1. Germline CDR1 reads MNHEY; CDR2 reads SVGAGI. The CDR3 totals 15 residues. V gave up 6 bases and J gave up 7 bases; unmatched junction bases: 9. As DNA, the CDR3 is TGTGCCAGCAGCCAAGACAGGGGGCGTCTGCAGCCCCAGCATTTT. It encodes CASSQDRGRLQPQHF.

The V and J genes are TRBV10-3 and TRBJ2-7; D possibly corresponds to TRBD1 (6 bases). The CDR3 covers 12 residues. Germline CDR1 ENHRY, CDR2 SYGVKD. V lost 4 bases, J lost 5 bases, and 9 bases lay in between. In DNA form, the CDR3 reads TGTGCCATCAGTGCCAGGGGTGACGAGCAGTACTTC. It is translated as CAISARGDEQYF.

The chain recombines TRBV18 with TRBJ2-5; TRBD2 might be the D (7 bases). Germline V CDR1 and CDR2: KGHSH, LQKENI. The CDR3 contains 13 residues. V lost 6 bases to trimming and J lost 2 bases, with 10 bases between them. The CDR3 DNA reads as TGTGCCAGCTCCGGGGGGCTTCAAGAGACCCAGTACTTC. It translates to CASSGGLQETQYF.

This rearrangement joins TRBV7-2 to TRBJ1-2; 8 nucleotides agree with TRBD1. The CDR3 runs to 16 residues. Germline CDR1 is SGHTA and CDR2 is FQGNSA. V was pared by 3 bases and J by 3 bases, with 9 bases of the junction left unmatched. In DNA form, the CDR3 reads TGTGCCAGCAGCTTGGACAGGGCTCTGGCAGACTATGGCTACACCTTC. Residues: CASSLDRALADYGYTF.

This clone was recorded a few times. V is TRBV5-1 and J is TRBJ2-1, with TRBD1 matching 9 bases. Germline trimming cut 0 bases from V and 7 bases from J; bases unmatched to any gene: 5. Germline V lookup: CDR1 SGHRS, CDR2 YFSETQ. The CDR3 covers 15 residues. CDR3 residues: CASSLEGQGLNEQFF. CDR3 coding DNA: TGCGCCAGCAGCTTGGAGGGACAGGGTTTAAATGAGCAGTTCTTC.

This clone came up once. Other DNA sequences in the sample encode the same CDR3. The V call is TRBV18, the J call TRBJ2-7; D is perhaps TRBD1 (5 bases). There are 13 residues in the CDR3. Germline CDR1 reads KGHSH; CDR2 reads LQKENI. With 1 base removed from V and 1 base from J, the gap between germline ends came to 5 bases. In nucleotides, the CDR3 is TGTGCCAGCTCACCACAGGGGTCCTACGAGCAGTACTTC. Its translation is CASSPQGSYEQYF.

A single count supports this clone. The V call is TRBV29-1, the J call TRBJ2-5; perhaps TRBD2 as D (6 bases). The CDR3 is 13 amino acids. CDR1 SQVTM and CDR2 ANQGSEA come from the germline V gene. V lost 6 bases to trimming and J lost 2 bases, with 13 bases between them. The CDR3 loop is CSVGWGDQETQYF. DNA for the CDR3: TGCAGCGTCGGCTGGGGGGATCAAGAGACCCAGTACTTC.

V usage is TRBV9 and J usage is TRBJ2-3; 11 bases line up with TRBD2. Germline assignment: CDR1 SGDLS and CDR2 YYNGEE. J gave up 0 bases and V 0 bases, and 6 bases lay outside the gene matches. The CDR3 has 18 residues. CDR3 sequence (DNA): TGTGCCAGCAGCGTAGACATGACTAGCGGGACTAGCACAGATACGCAGTATTTT. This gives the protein CASSVDMTSGTSTDTQYF.

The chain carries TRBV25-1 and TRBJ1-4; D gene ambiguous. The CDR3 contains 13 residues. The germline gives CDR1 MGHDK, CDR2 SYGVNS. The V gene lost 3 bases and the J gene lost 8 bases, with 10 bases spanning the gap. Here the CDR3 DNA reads TGTGCCAGCAGTGAGGGAGCTAGGGAAAAACTGTTTTTT. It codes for CASSEGAREKLFF.

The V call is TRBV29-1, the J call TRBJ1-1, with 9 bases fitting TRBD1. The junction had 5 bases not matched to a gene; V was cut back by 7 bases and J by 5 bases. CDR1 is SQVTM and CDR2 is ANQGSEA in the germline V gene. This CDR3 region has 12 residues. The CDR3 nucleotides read TGCAGCGCTGGGACAGGGAGGACTGAAGCTTTCTTT. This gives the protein CSAGTGRTEAFF.

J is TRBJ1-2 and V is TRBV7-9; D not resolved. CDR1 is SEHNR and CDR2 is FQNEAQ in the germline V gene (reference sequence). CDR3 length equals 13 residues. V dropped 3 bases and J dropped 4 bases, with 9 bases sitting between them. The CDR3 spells CASSLKLSYGYTF. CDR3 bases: TGTGCCAGCAGCTTGAAGCTCTCCTATGGCTACACCTTC. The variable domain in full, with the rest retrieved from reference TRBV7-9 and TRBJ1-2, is DTGVSQNPRHKITKRGQNVTFRCDPISEHNRLYWYRQTLGQGPEFLTYFQNEAQLEKSRLLSDRFSAERPKGSFSTLEIQRTEQGDSAMYLCASSLKLSYGYTFGSGTRLTVV.

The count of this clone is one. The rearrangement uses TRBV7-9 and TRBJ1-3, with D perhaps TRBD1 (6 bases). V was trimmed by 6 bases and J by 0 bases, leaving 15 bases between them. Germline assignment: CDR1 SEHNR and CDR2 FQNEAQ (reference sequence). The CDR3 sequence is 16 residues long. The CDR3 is CASSVQGLYSGNTIYF. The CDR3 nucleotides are TGTGCCAGCAGTGTACAGGGCCTCTACTCTGGAAACACCATATATTTT.

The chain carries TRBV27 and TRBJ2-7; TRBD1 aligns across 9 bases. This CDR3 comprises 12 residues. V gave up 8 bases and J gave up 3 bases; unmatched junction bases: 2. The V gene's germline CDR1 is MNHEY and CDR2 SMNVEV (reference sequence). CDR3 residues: CASWGQGYEQYF. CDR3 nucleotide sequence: TGTGCCAGCTGGGGACAGGGCTACGAGCAGTACTTC.

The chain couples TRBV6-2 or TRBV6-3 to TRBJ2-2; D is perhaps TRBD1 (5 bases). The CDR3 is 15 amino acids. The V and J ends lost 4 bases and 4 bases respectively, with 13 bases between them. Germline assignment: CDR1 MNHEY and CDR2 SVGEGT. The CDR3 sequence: CASSSKGRGTGELFF. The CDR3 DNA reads TGTGCCAGCAGTTCCAAGGGAAGGGGCACCGGGGAGCTGTTTTTT.

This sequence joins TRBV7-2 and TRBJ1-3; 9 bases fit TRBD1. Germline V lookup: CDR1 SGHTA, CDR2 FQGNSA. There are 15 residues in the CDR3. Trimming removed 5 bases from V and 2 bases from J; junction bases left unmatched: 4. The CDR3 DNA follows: TGTGCCAGCAGCCCACAGGGGGCGACTGGAAACACCATATATTTT. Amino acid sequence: CASSPQGATGNTIYF.

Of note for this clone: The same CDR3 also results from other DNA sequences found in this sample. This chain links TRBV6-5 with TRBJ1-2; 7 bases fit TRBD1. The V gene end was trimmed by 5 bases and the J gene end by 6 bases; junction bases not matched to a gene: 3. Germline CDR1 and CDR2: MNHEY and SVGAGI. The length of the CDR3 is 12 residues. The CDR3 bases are TGTGCCAGCAGTCGAACAGGGGATGGCTACACCTTC. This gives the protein CASSRTGDGYTF.